This T cell receptor gamma chain originates from a study of gammadelta T cells in human blood. TCRdb reprocessed the RT-PCR reads through CATT. Seen here are 330 or so gamma-chain clones, 35% to 40% observed once, and the top ten hold approximately 24%. Points from the study as a whole: Microbial exposure appeared to drive polyclonal γδ T cell expansion after birth.

Germline lookup yields CDR1 EGSTGY and CDR2 YDSYTSSV. The CDR3 contains 13 residues. V was clipped by 0 bases and J by 4 bases; unmatched bases: 3. This clone is large (0.1 to 1%). As yet, its antigen is unknown. The sequence derives from a human donor. The J gene is TRGJ1 or TRGJ2, the V gene TRGV4. Source material: non-Vgamma9Vdelta2 gamma-delta T cells from infant blood. The CDR3 DNA sequence: TGTGCCACCTGGGATGGGCGATATTATAAGAAACTCTTT. Encoded protein: CATWDGRYYKKLF.